The 18 T cell receptor beta chains given below trace back to one sample, sequenced in a study of Tregs in tolerant kidney transplant recipients. Method: immunoSEQ multiplex PCR; TCRdb's copy keeps in-frame clones and lacks some. Found here are roughly 49,000 clones, about 90% of them singletons; the top ten hold about 0.7%. Sample: Tregs from blood. These receptors all come from a human donor in good health.

V usage is TRBV7-6 and J usage is TRBJ2-7; D remains ambiguous. The CDR3 extends over 14 amino acids. Germline V gene sequence: CDR1 SGHVS, CDR2 FNYEAQ. V dropped 1 base and J dropped 2 bases, with 9 bases sitting between them. Here the CDR3 DNA reads TGTGCCAGCAGCTTAGGGATCCAAACCTACGAGCAGTACTTC. Encoded protein: CASSLGIQTYEQYF.

V is TRBV27 and J is TRBJ2-7, with a possible D match to TRBD2 (6 bases). The CDR3 spans 15 residues. In germline, CDR1 is MNHEY, CDR2 SMNVEV (reference sequence). Trimming pared 7 bases from V and 2 bases from J, leaving 18 bases between. The CDR3 bases are TGTGCCAGCAAAAAACTAGCCACGGGCCCCTACGAGCAGTACTTC. Translation: CASKKLATGPYEQYF.

The chain combines TRBV11-2 with TRBJ2-7, with 12 bases aligning to TRBD2. The CDR3 totals 15 residues. The trim removed 5 bases at V and 5 bases at J, leaving 7 bases unmatched. The germline V gene has CDR1 SGHAT and CDR2 FQNNGV. In nucleotides, the CDR3 is TGTGCCAGCAGCCTCGGACTAGCGGGGTGGGACGAGCAGTACTTC. Its translation is CASSLGLAGWDEQYF.

The chain links TRBV10-2 to TRBJ2-7, with D possibly TRBD2 on 6 matching bases. The CDR3 spans 14 residues. Trimming removed 8 bases at V and 6 bases at J, with 20 bases between. The germline V gene has CDR1 WSHSY and CDR2 SAAADI. The chain's CDR3 is CASGPVGGGSEQYF. The DNA of the CDR3 is TGCGCCAGCGGGCCGGTCGGAGGAGGGAGCGAGCAGTACTTC.

V usage is TRBV19 and J usage is TRBJ2-1; possible D gene TRBD2, 5 bases. Germline CDR1 is LNHDA and CDR2 is SQIVND (reference sequence). V was clipped by 0 bases and J by 4 bases, with 22 bases between them. This CDR3 has 19 amino acids. Written as DNA, the CDR3 is TGTGCCAGTAGTATAGATCGGTGGCCAAGGCTAGCAGATTACAATGAGCAGTTCTTC. This translates into CASSIDRWPRLADYNEQFF.

This chain joins TRBV6-1 and TRBJ1-2, with 8 bases identical to TRBD1. The germline gives CDR1 MNHNS, CDR2 SASEGT. The length of the CDR3 is 16 residues. The junction had 5 bases not matched to a gene; V was cut back by 0 bases and J by 2 bases. The chain's CDR3 is CASSEAGQEQNYGYTF. The CDR3 nucleotides are TGTGCCAGCAGTGAAGCGGGACAGGAGCAGAACTATGGCTACACCTTC.

This clone was seen a single time. V is TRBV5-4 and J is TRBJ1-2, with D hard to call. CDR1 is SGHNT and CDR2 is YYREEE in the germline V gene (reference sequence). The CDR3 totals 12 residues. V dropped 1 base and J dropped 4 bases, with 5 bases sitting between them. CDR3 protein: CASSLHSYGYTF. In DNA form, the CDR3 reads TGTGCCAGCAGCTTGCACAGCTATGGCTACACCTTC.

The gene calls are TRBV7-9 and TRBJ2-7; weak D call: TRBD1 (6 bases). Germline V gene lookup returns CDR1 SEHNR and CDR2 FQNEAQ (reference sequence). V gave up 7 bases and J gave up 1 base, with 20 bases separating them. The CDR3 loop spans 16 amino acids. CDR3 DNA: TGTGCCAGCACCGATCCGTTGGGGGCCGGTTCCTACGAGCAGTACTTC. Its protein product is CASTDPLGAGSYEQYF.

The sample holds one count of this clone. This chain connects TRBV5-1 to TRBJ1-2; 11 nucleotides line up with TRBD1. J lost 7 bases, V lost 4 bases, and 15 bases had no gene match. From germline, CDR1 is SGHRS and CDR2 YFSETQ. The CDR3 sequence is 17 residues long. The CDR3 nucleotides read TGCGCCAGCAGCGGGGGACAGGGGGAATCCCCTACCGCTGGCTACACCTTC. Protein sequence: CASSGGQGESPTAGYTF. The complete variable domain, with remaining parts taken from reference TRBV5-1 and TRBJ1-2, reads KAGVTQTPRYLIKTRGQQVTLSCSPISGHRSVSWYQQTPGQGLQFLFEYFSETQRNKGNFPGRFSGRQFSNSRSEMNVSTLELGDSALYLCASSGGQGESPTAGYTFGSGTRLTVV.

This sequence joins TRBV9 and TRBJ1-2, with 7 positions matching TRBD1. J lost 4 bases, V lost 4 bases, and 7 bases had no gene match. CDR1 and CDR2 from the germline V gene are SGDLS and YYNGEE. CDR3 length: 14 residues. The CDR3 sequence is CASSKEGAGYGYTF. CDR3 sequence (DNA): TGTGCCAGCAGCAAAGAGGGGGCGGGCTATGGCTACACCTTC.

CDR3 sequence: CVSGTGLDLDYGYTF. CDR3 sequence (DNA): TGTGTCTCCGGGACAGGGCTTGACTTGGACTATGGCTACACCTTC. V is TRBV18 and J is TRBJ1-2; 9 nucleotides align to TRBD1. This CDR3 has 15 amino acids. Germline V CDR1 and CDR2: KGHSH, LQKENI.

The chain joins TRBV7-2 to TRBJ2-7, with 7 bases that match TRBD2. This CDR3 has 16 amino acids. J gave up 1 base and V 1 base, and 7 bases lay outside the gene matches. CDR1 and CDR2 from the germline V gene are SGHTA and FQGNSA. Here the CDR3 reads CASSLGPAGRSYEQYF. The CDR3, as DNA: TGTGCCAGCAGCTTAGGGCCAGCGGGGCGGTCCTACGAGCAGTACTTC. The variable domain in full, with the rest retrieved from reference TRBV7-2 and TRBJ2-7, is GAGVSQSPSNKVTEKGKDVELRCDPISGHTALYWYRQSLGQGLEFLIYFQGNSAPDKSGLPSDRFSAERTGGSVSTLTIQRTQQEDSAVYLCASSLGPAGRSYEQYFGPGTRLTVT.

The chain recombines TRBV14 with TRBJ1-2; tentative D call: TRBD1 (5 bases). The ends were cut back, 1 base at V and 2 bases at J, with 17 bases in the middle. Germline CDR1 and CDR2: SGHDN and FVKESK. The CDR3 extends over 17 amino acids. The CDR3 spells CASSQVRVWGLNYGYTF. The CDR3 bases are TGTGCCAGCAGCCAAGTCCGGGTTTGGGGCTTGAACTATGGCTACACCTTC.

The chain links TRBV18 to TRBJ1-3; D not certain. With 2 bases removed from V and 7 bases from J, the gap between germline ends came to 12 bases. CDR3 length: 14 residues. Germline values: CDR1 KGHSH, CDR2 LQKENI. The CDR3 nucleotides are TGTGCCAGCTCACCAATCCCCGGGTACAACACCATATATTTT. Translation gives CASSPIPGYNTIYF.

The V and J genes are TRBV9 and TRBJ2-1; D is perhaps TRBD2 (6 bases). The germline V gene has CDR1 SGDLS and CDR2 YYNGEE. V was cut by 0 bases and J by 4 bases, with 11 bases left in between. The CDR3 runs 15 residues. The CDR3 is CASSVGSGGYNEQFF. The CDR3 DNA sequence: TGTGCCAGCAGCGTAGGTAGCGGAGGGTACAATGAGCAGTTCTTC.

The chain has TRBV7-9 and TRBJ2-7, with D unclear. Trimming removed 8 bases from V and 1 base from J, with 12 bases in between. Germline V gene sequence: CDR1 SEHNR, CDR2 FQNEAQ (reference sequence). This CDR3 has 13 amino acids. CDR3 residues: CASSWLGSYEQYF. In DNA, the CDR3 is TGTGCCAGCTCCTGGTTGGGGTCCTACGAGCAGTACTTC.

The table lists this clone with a count of one. This chain links TRBV19 with TRBJ1-5; TRBD1 is a possible D gene (5 bases). Germline loops: CDR1 LNHDA, CDR2 SQIVND (reference sequence). Trimming removed 3 bases from V and 5 bases from J, with 23 bases in between. This CDR3 region has 18 residues. CDR3 sequence: CASSIIDRHTVGHQPQHF. The CDR3, as DNA: TGTGCCAGTAGTATTATAGATAGACACACAGTGGGACATCAGCCCCAGCATTTT.

The genes are TRBV5-1 and TRBJ2-4, with D possibly TRBD2 on 6 matching bases. Trimming pared 5 bases from V and 2 bases from J, leaving 11 bases between. CDR3 length equals 14 residues. Germline V CDR1 and CDR2: SGHRS, YFSETQ. Here the CDR3 DNA reads TGCGCCAGCAGAACGGGGGAGACCAAAAACATTCAGTACTTC. It specifies CASRTGETKNIQYF.